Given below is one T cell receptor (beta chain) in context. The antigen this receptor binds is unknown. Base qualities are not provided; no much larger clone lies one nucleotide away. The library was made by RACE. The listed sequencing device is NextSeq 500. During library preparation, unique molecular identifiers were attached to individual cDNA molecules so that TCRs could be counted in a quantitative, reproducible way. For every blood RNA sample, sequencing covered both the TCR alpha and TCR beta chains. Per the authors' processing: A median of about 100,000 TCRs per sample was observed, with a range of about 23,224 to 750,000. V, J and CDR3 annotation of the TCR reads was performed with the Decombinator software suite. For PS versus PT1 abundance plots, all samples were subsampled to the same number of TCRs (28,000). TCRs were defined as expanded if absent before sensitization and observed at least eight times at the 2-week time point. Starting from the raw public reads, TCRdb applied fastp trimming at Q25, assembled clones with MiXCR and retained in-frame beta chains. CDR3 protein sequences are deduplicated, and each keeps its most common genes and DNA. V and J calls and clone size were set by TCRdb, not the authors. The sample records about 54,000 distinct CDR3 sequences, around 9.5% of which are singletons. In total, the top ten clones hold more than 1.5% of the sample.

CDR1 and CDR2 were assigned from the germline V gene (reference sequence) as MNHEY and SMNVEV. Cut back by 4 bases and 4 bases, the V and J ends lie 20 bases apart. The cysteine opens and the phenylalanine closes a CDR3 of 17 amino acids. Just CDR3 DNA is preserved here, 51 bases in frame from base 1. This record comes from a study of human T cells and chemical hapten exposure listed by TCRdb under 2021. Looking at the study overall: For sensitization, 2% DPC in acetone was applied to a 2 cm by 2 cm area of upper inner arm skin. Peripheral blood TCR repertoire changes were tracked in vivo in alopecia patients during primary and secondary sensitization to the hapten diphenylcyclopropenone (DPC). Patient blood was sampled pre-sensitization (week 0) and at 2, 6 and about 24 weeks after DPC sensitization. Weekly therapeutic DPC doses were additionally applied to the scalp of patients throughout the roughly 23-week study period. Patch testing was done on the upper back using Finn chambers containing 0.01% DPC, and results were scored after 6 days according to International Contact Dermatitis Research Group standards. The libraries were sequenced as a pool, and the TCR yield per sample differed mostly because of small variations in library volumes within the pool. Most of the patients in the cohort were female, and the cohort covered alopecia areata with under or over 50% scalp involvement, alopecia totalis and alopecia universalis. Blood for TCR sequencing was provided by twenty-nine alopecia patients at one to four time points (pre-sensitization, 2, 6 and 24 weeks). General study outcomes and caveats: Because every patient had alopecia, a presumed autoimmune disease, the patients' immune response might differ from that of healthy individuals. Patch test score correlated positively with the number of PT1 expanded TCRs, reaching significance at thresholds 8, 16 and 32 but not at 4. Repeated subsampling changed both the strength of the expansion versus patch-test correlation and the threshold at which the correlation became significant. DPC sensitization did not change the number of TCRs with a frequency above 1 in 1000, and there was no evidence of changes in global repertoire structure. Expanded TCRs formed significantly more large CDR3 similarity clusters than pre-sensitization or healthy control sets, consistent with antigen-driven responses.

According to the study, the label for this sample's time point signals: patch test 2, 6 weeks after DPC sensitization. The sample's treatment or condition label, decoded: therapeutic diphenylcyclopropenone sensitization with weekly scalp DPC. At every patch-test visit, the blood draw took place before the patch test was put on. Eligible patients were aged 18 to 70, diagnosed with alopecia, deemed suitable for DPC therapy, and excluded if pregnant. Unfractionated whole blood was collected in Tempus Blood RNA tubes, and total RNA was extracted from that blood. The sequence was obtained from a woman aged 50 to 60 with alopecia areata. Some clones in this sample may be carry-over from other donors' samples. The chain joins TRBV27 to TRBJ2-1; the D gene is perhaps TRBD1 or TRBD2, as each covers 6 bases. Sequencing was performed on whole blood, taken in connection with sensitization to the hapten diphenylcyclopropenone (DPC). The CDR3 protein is CASSYLGGGSGYNEQFF. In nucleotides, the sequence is TGTGCCAGCAGTTACCTAGGGGGTGGGAGCGGGTACAATGAGCAGTTCTTC.